The T cell receptor (beta chain) described here comes from a study of graft-versus-host responses after intestinal transplantation (dated by TCRdb to the early 2020s). Background for the entire study: Multivisceral, liver-intestinal, or isolated intestinal transplants were received by the recipients. Rather than going through the commercial service, samples from a few later patients were sequenced in-house on an Illumina MiSeq and processed with MiXCR. To identify alloreactive clones, pre-transplant mixed lymphocyte reaction products were sequenced and compared with unstimulated pre-transplant donor and recipient T cells. A peak of at least 4% donor T cells among recipient peripheral blood mononuclear cells was the definition used for donor T cell macrochimerism. Of the 20 to 25 intestinal transplant recipients enrolled in the cohort, one of whom was a retransplant, a few patients without pretransplant specimens were excluded. All recipients received anti-thymocyte globulin induction followed by maintenance tacrolimus and steroids for three to four years. After intestinal transplantation, graft-versus-host and host-versus-graft alloreactive T cell clones in the graft, circulation and bone marrow were tracked using bulk TCR-beta CDR3 sequencing.

Points on this clone: Its recognized antigen is unknown. Per-base qualities were not stored, and no clone one base away is much larger.

Sample time point, as interpreted from the label and publication: cells obtained before transplantation from donor or recipient. CD3+CD4+ and CD3+CD8+ populations were FACS-sorted from unstimulated pre-transplant donor and recipient cells taken from spleen or lymph nodes. The CDR3 runs 20 residues from the cysteine to the phenylalanine. The entry retains the CDR3 DNA only, 60 bases that are in frame from base 1. CDR1 SGHTS and CDR2 YDEGEE were looked up in the germline V gene. Trimming takes 4 bases off V and 1 base off J; junction bases not matched to a gene: 22. The library was generated by the immunoSEQ multiplex PCR assay. For most patients, genomic DNA was isolated using the Qiagen DNeasy Blood and Tissue Kit and was shipped frozen to Adaptive Biotechnologies for TCR sequencing. For most patients, genomic DNA was subjected to high-throughput TCR-beta CDR3 sequencing by Adaptive Biotechnologies. The study's own analysis went as follows. TCR sequencing data were retrieved from Adaptive's ImmunoSEQ software for around 18 patients, whereas three other patients were processed with MiXCR and VDJtools. To correct CD4 versus CD8 sorting errors, any sequence found in both subsets at a frequency ratio below 5:1 was removed. CDR3 nucleotide sequences shared between donor and recipient were removed because their origin could not be assigned. At least 2-fold expansion over unstimulated cells and a minimum CFSE-low frequency of 0.002% (template counts) or 0.001% (read counts) were required for clones to be classified as alloreactive. Mappable clones were those detected in sequenced pre-transplant spleen, lymph node, or MLR CFSE-low populations of the donor or recipient. Cumulative frequency of alloreactive clones was calculated as a percentage of all sequences weighted by copy number. The source is immuneACCESS, and TCRdb retained only in-frame sequences with V and J called. Part of the clones is not carried over; for the studies checked, unresolved V genes explain less than half of this, and the remainder is unexplained. V and J calls and clone size are copied from that table; D and trimming were computed from the DNA. The sample has 100,000 or so clones on record, about 92% of them singletons. The top ten constitute roughly 2% of the sample.

What the study reported, not specific to this receptor: The conclusions were limited by the relatively low number and heterogeneity of the intestinal transplant patients. GvH clones were found in recipient bone marrow, and some of the GvH clones appeared earlier in ileal mucosa or blood, which is consistent with an intestinal mucosal origin. High GvH to HvG T cell clonal ratios were observed in the allografts of patients with donor T cell macrochimerism. Early after transplant, declines in HvG clones were associated with peak levels of circulating GvH clones.

The receptor was derived from a human donor who received an intestinal transplant. The sequence is built from TRBV5-8 and TRBJ1-1; TRBD1 agrees with 7 junctional bases. The sequencing here drew on unstimulated CD8+ T cells sorted from spleen or lymph node cells, taken before intestinal transplant. At the DNA level, the sequence is TGTGCCAGCAGCCCGACCCATCAGACACGCTACTACAGGGGGAACACTGAAGCTTTCTTT. Protein translation: CASSPTHQTRYYRGNTEAFF.